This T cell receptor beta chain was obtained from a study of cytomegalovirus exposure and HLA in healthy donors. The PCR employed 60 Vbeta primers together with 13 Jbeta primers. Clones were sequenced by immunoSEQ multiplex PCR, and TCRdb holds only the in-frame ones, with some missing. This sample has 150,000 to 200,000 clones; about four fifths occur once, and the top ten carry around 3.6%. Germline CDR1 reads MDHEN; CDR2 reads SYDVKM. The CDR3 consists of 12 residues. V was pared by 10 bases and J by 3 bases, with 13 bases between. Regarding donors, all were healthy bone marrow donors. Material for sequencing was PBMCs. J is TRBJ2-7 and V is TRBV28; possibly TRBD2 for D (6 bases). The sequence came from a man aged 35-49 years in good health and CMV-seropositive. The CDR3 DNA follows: TGTGCCACCCGCCGGGAGATCTACGAGCAGTACTTC. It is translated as CATRREIYEQYF.